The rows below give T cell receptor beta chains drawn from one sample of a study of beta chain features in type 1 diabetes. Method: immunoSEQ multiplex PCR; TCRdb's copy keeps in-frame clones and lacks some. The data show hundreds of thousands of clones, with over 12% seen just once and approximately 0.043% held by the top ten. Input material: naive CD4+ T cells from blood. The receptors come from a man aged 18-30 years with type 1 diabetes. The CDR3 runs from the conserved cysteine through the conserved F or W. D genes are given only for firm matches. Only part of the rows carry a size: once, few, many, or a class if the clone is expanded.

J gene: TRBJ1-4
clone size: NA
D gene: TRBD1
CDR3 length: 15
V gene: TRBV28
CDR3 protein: CASRGQGMTNEKLFF
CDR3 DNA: TGTGCCAGCAGAGGACAGGGTATGACTAATGAAAAACTGTTTTTT

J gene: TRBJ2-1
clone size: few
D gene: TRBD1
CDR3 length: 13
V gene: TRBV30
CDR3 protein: CAQTGGSYNEQFF
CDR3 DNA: TGTGCCCAAACAGGGGGCTCCTACAATGAGCAGTTCTTC

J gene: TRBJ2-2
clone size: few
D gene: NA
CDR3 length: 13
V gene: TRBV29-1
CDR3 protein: CSALGRSTGELFF
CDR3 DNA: TGCAGCGCCCTGGGCAGGAGTACCGGGGAGCTGTTTTTT

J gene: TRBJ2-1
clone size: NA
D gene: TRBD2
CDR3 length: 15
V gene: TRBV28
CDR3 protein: CASSLAGGASNEQFF
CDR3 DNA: TGTGCCAGCAGTTTGGCGGGAGGGGCGAGCAATGAGCAGTTCTTC

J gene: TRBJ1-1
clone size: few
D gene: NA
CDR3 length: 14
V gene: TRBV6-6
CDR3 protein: CASPPQQASTEAFF
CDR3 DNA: TGTGCCAGCCCCCCCCAACAGGCTAGCACTGAAGCTTTCTTT

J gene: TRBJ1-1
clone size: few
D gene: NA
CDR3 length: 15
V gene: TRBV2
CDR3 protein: CASSPLGPGDTEAFF
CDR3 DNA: TGTGCCAGCAGCCCCCTTGGGCCTGGGGACACTGAAGCTTTCTTT

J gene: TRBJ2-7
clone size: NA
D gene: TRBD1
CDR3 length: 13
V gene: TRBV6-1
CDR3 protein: CASLTGGGYEQYF
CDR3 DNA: TGTGCCAGCCTGACAGGGGGTGGGTACGAGCAGTACTTC

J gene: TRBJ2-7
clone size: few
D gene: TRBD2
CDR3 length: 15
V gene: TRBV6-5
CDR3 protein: CASSYTGTSGNEQYF
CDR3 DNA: TGTGCCAGCAGTTACACCGGGACTAGCGGGAACGAGCAGTACTTC

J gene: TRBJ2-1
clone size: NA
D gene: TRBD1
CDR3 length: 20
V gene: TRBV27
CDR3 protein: CASSLLRAGGMARGANEQFF
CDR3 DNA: TGTGCCAGCAGTTTATTGAGGGCAGGGGGCATGGCCAGGGGGGCCAATGAGCAGTTCTTC

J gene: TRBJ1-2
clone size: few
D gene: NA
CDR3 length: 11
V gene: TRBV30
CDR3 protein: CAWSVHGQAGF
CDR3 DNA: TGTGCCTGGAGTGTACATGGGCAGGCCGGCTTC

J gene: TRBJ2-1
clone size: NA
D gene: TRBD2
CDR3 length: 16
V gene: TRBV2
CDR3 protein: CASSEGEGKSYNEQFF
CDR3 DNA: TGTGCCAGCAGTGAAGGGGAGGGAAAGTCCTACAATGAGCAGTTCTTC

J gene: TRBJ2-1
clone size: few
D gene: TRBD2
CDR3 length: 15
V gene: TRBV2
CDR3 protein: CAGTSGGSSYNEQFF
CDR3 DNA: TGTGCCGGGACGAGCGGGGGGTCCTCCTACAATGAGCAGTTCTTC

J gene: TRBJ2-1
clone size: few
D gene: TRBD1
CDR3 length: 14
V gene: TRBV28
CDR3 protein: CASSPGTGINEQFF
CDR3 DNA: TGTGCCAGCAGCCCCGGGACAGGGATTAATGAGCAGTTCTTC

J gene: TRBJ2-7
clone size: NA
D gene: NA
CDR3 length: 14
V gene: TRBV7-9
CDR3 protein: CASSPGGGGYEQYF
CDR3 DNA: TGTGCCAGCAGCCCTGGGGGGGGCGGGTACGAGCAGTACTTC